This TCR beta chain was obtained from a study of PD-L1 blockade in urothelial cancer. Overall study: Prior chemotherapy regimens per patient numbered 0 to 3. Once treatment had started, blood was analyzed at 3 weeks (second dose) and again at 6 weeks.

The method was immunoSEQ multiplex PCR; TCRdb's version includes in-frame clones alone and lacks a portion of them. The top ten clones hold 13% to 15% of a sample with 30,000 to 40,000 clones, 85% of them seen once. The study's findings and limits: At the 3-week point, tumor-associated blood clones expanded more in durable-benefit patients.

This sample's time point: pretreatment peripheral blood. Comment on this clone: As yet, its antigen is unknown.

Trimming pared 4 bases from V and 0 bases from J, leaving 12 bases between. The CDR3 extends over 15 amino acids. Germline V gives CDR1 SGHRS, CDR2 YFSETQ. This clonotype originated in an elderly man with urothelial cancer. This chain uses TRBV5-1 with TRBJ2-3, with D possibly matching TRBD2 (7 bases). The sample consisted of PBMCs, taken around atezolizumab (anti-PD-L1) treatment. The DNA for the CDR3 is TGCGCCAGCAGCACGGGGGGCCTTAGCACAGATACGCAGTATTTT. Translation gives CASSTGGLSTDTQYF. Based on the CDR3 plus reference TRBV5-1 and TRBJ2-3, the full variable domain is KAGVTQTPRYLIKTRGQQVTLSCSPISGHRSVSWYQQTPGQGLQFLFEYFSETQRNKGNFPGRFSGRQFSNSRSEMNVSTLELGDSALYLCASSTGGLSTDTQYFGPGTRLTVL.